Listed below are T cell receptor beta chains from one sample, sequenced in a study. TCRdb re-derived calls from the RT-PCR reads in MiXCR, one entry per CDR3 protein. The repertoire holds about 700,000 distinct CDR3 sequences, 14% seen once, with around 3.3% in the top ten. The source material was memory CD4+ T cells from blood. The receptors here all came from a female donor in good health, serving as a healthy control. Both conserved end residues are part of each CDR3. The D gene is left open where the match is weak. Clone size, where shown, is once, few, many, or a class for clones that have expanded.

V	size	D	J	CDR3	DNA
TRBV28	-	-	TRBJ2-5	CASSLPTGGSQETQYF	TGTGCCAGCAGTTTACCTACAGGCGGCAGCCAAGAGACCCAGTACTTC
TRBV3-1	-	-	TRBJ1-5	CASSDGGQPQHF	TGTGCCAGCAGCGATGGGGGGCAGCCCCAGCATTTT
TRBV12-3/TRBV12-4	many	-	TRBJ1-1	CASSLRGGVNTEAFF	TGTGCCAGCAGTCTTCGTGGAGGAGTGAACACTGAAGCTTTCTTT
TRBV20-1	many	-	TRBJ2-3	CSASTENGDTQYF	TGCAGTGCTAGTACAGAAAATGGAGATACGCAGTATTTT
TRBV5-4	-	TRBD2	TRBJ2-1	CASSFGGSSEYNEQFF	TGTGCCAGCAGTTTCGGGGGGAGTAGCGAGTACAATGAGCAGTTCTTC
TRBV7-2	many	TRBD2	TRBJ2-3	CASSYFPGLAGGPDTQYF	TGTGCCAGCAGTTACTTCCCGGGACTAGCGGGAGGGCCAGATACGCAGTATTTT
TRBV18	-	-	TRBJ2-7	CASSPNPVSYEQYF	TGTGCCAGCTCACCTAACCCCGTCTCCTACGAGCAGTACTTC
TRBV20-1	few	TRBD1	TRBJ1-2	CSASSIMGQANYGYTF	TGCAGTGCTAGTTCCATAATGGGACAGGCTAACTATGGCTACACCTTC
TRBV6-2/TRBV6-3	few	TRBD2	TRBJ2-3	CASSPGLAGNTQYF	TGTGCCAGCAGCCCAGGACTAGCGGGGAATACGCAGTATTTT
TRBV28	few	-	TRBJ2-1	CASSFVGVASNEQFF	TGTGCCAGCAGTTTTGTCGGGGTAGCAAGTAATGAGCAGTTCTTC
TRBV2	-	TRBD1	TRBJ2-5	CASSEETGKETQYF	TGTGCCAGCAGTGAAGAGACAGGGAAAGAGACCCAGTACTTC
TRBV5-1	-	TRBD1	TRBJ1-1	CASSPGVGGTGFTEAFF	TGCGCCAGCAGCCCGGGAGTAGGGGGCACTGGGTTCACTGAAGCTTTCTTT
TRBV29-1	-	-	TRBJ2-7	CSVEVTSYEQYF	TGCAGCGTTGAAGTAACTTCCTACGAGCAGTACTTC
TRBV28	-	-	TRBJ1-2	CASSLGQMNYGYTF	TGTGCCAGCAGTTTAGGGCAGATGAACTATGGCTACACCTTC
TRBV7-2	-	-	TRBJ1-2	CASSLRPDTSNYGYTF	TGTGCCAGCAGCTTAAGGCCGGACACTTCTAACTATGGCTACACCTTC
TRBV7-2	-	-	TRBJ2-7	CASSLSPSNGSYEQYF	TGTGCCAGCAGCTTATCCCCCTCTAACGGGAGCTACGAGCAGTACTTC
TRBV7-8	few	TRBD1	TRBJ1-5	CASSLRTGGRGNQPQHF	TGTGCCAGCAGCTTGCGAACAGGGGGCCGTGGGAATCAGCCCCAGCATTTT
TRBV10-2	few	-	TRBJ1-1	CASLDHLRVEAFF	TGCGCCAGCCTAGACCATTTAAGGGTTGAAGCTTTCTTT
TRBV14	few	TRBD2	TRBJ2-1	CASSHGGSTHNEQFF	TGTGCCAGCAGCCACGGCGGGAGCACCCACAATGAGCAGTTCTTC
TRBV20-1	many	TRBD1	TRBJ2-5	CSAKTGGETQYF	TGCAGTGCTAAGACAGGGGGAGAGACCCAGTACTTC
TRBV20-1	once	-	TRBJ1-1	CSGSPTGYTEAFF	TGCAGTGGCTCCCCTACAGGGTACACTGAAGCTTTCTTT
TRBV9	-	-	TRBJ1-2	CASSLLWGDYGYTF	TGTGCCAGCAGCTTGTTGTGGGGGGACTATGGCTACACCTTC
TRBV20-1	-	TRBD1	TRBJ2-2	CSAHGQGGTGELFF	TGCAGTGCTCACGGACAGGGGGGAACCGGGGAGCTGTTTTTT
TRBV5-1	-	TRBD1	TRBJ2-2	CASRGQGANGELFF	TGCGCCAGCAGGGGACAGGGGGCGAACGGGGAGCTGTTTTTT
TRBV7-2	many	-	TRBJ2-3	CASSIRQIDTQYF	TGTGCCAGCAGCATCAGACAAATAGATACGCAGTATTTT
TRBV12-3/TRBV12-4	few	TRBD2	TRBJ2-2	CASSSPPGVAGGPRTGELFF	TGTGCCAGCAGTTCCCCCCCCGGAGTGGCGGGGGGGCCTCGCACCGGGGAGCTGTTTTTT
TRBV20-1	many	TRBD2	TRBJ2-7	CSAPAGGEAYEQYF	TGCAGTGCTCCCGCCGGGGGGGAGGCCTACGAGCAGTACTTC
TRBV3-1	few	-	TRBJ1-2	CASRQGLGYGYTF	TGTGCCAGCAGACAGGGTTTAGGGTATGGCTACACCTTC
TRBV6-6	-	TRBD1	TRBJ1-1	CASHRQGTEAFF	TGTGCCAGCCATCGACAGGGAACTGAAGCTTTCTTT
TRBV7-2	-	-	TRBJ1-3	CASSLDRFLSSGNTIYF	TGTGCCAGCAGCTTAGACAGGTTCCTAAGCTCTGGAAACACCATATATTTT
TRBV20-1	many	TRBD1	TRBJ1-1	CSAPGQGRTEAFF	TGCAGTGCCCCGGGACAGGGGAGGACTGAAGCTTTCTTT
TRBV6-2/TRBV6-3	many	-	TRBJ1-1	CASTGDYGLVAEAFF	TGTGCCAGCACTGGGGATTATGGGCTGGTAGCTGAAGCTTTCTTT
TRBV5-1	few	TRBD2	TRBJ2-3	CATSDGAGDTDTQYF	TGCGCCACCAGTGACGGGGCGGGAGACACAGATACGCAGTATTTT
TRBV30	-	TRBD1	TRBJ2-1	CAWALWTGSDEQFF	TGTGCCTGGGCCCTGTGGACAGGGAGCGATGAGCAGTTCTTC
TRBV9	-	-	TRBJ1-2	CASGRTEAGDGYTF	TGTGCCAGCGGAAGGACAGAAGCGGGCGATGGCTACACCTTC
TRBV20-1	-	TRBD1	TRBJ2-5	CSAPWSGGETQYF	TGCAGTGCCCCCTGGTCAGGGGGCGAGACCCAGTACTTC
TRBV7-6	many	-	TRBJ2-1	CASSLLPGENNEQFF	TGTGCCAGCAGCTTACTGCCAGGGGAGAACAATGAGCAGTTCTTC
TRBV5-1	-	-	TRBJ2-6	CASSLGVNVLTF	TGCGCCAGCAGCCTGGGTGTCAACGTCCTGACTTTC
TRBV28	-	-	TRBJ1-3	CASSFRESGNTIYF	TGTGCCAGCAGTTTCAGGGAATCTGGAAACACCATATATTTT
TRBV9	-	TRBD1	TRBJ1-1	CASSVDRDMNTEAFF	TGTGCCAGCAGCGTTGACAGGGACATGAACACTGAAGCTTTCTTT
TRBV2	-	-	TRBJ1-5	CARGNTGSNQPQHF	TGTGCCAGGGGTAACACGGGGAGCAATCAGCCCCAGCATTTT
TRBV20-1	many	-	TRBJ2-7	CSAIPYRRNSYEQYF	TGCAGTGCTATTCCCTACAGGAGAAACTCCTACGAGCAGTACTTC
TRBV10-3	-	-	TRBJ1-6	CAISGEGPDMNSPLHF	TGTGCCATCAGTGGCGAGGGGCCCGATATGAATTCACCCCTCCACTTT
TRBV20-1	-	-	TRBJ2-1	CSAGARNNEQFF	TGCAGCGCAGGGGCCCGGAACAATGAGCAGTTCTTC
TRBV15	-	-	TRBJ1-5	CATSRGGINQPQHF	TGTGCCACCAGCCGAGGGGGGATCAATCAGCCCCAGCATTTT
TRBV20-1	many	-	TRBJ1-5	CSASVEQNQPQHF	TGCAGTGCTAGTGTGGAGCAGAACCAGCCCCAGCATTTT
TRBV15	-	-	TRBJ1-4	CATSIQGFDTNEKLFF	TGTGCCACCAGCATACAGGGTTTTGACACTAATGAAAAACTGTTTTTT
TRBV20-1	-	TRBD2	TRBJ2-1	CSATRLAGGVLNEQFF	TGCAGTGCTACCCGACTAGCGGGAGGCGTTTTGAATGAGCAGTTCTTC